This TCR beta chain derives from a study of blood T cell repertoires in COVID-19. Turning to the study itself: PBMCs, B-cell-depleted T cells, or T cells provided the cDNA or gDNA that made up the material.

As originally analysed: Amplifying reference gene primers gave estimates of nucleated cell counts. Produced via immunoSEQ multiplex PCR; TCRdb's table is partial and in-frame only. V and J calls and clone size come straight from that table; D and trimming were deduced from the DNA. The table lists 250,000 to 300,000 clones, 88% of them singletons. This sequence originates from a woman between 25 and 40 years old who had recovered from COVID-19. The specimen was peripheral blood.

CDR3 amino acids: CATSRTIGTGGHEQYF. The DNA of the CDR3 is TGTGCCACCAGCAGAACGATCGGGACAGGGGGCCACGAGCAGTACTTC. The genes are TRBV15 and TRBJ2-7; TRBD1 agrees at 12 bases. CDR3 length equals 16 residues. With 2 bases clipped from V and 5 bases from J, the junction kept 7 bases outside the gene matches. Germline V gene data show CDR1 as LNHNV and CDR2 as YYDKDF (reference sequence).